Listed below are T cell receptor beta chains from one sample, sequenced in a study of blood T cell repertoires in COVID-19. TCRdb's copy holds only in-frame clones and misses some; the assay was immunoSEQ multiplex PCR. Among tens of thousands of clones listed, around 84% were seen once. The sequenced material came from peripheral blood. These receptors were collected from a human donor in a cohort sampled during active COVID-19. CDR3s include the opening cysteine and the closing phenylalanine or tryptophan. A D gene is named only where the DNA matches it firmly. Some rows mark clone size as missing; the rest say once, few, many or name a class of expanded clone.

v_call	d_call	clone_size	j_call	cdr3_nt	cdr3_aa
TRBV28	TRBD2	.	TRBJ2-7	TGTGCCAGCAGTTCAGCGGGGGCGGACTGGTACGAGCAGTACTTC	CASSSAGADWYEQYF
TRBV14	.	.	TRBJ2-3	TGTGCCAGCAGCCAAGATCTATTGAAGTCCACAGATACGCAGTATTTT	CASSQDLLKSTDTQYF
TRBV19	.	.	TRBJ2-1	TGTGCCAGTAGTATAATATCGGGGGATGAGCAGTTCTTC	CASSIISGDEQFF
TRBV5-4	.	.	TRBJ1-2	TGTGCCAGCAGCTTGGGGGCCTCGGTCCAGGAGGACTATGGCTACACCTTC	CASSLGASVQEDYGYTF
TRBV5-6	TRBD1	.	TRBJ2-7	TGTGCCAGCAGCTTAGGACAGGGTAACTACGAGCAGTACTTC	CASSLGQGNYEQYF
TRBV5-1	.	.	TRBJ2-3	TGCGCCAGCAGCGGCACTATCCCTGCCTCAGATACGCAGTATTTT	CASSGTIPASDTQYF
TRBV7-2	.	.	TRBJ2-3	TGTGCCAGCAGCCTCGGCGGACTCTTGTACACAGATACGCAGTATTTT	CASSLGGLLYTDTQYF
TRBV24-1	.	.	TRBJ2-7	TGTGCCACCAGTGATTTGGGGGGGGCCGAGCAGTACTTC	CATSDLGGAEQYF
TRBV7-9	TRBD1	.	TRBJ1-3	TGTGCCAGCAGCTTAGCCCCCGGGACAGGGCCCTGGGGTGGAAACACCATATATTTT	CASSLAPGTGPWGGNTIYF
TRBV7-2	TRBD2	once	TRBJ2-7	TGTGCCAGCAGGGATGGACTAGCGGGAGTACACGAGCAGTACTTC	CASRDGLAGVHEQYF
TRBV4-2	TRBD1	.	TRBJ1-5	TGTGCCAGCAGCCACTTGACAGGGAATAGTCAGCCCCAGCATTTT	CASSHLTGNSQPQHF